A selection of T cell receptor beta chains follows, all from one sample in a study of T-cell reconstitution after alpha-beta-depleted transplantation in children. From the PCR reads, TCRdb called clonotypes with MiXCR, one entry per CDR3 protein. Of around 700,000 distinct CDR3 sequences listed, around 13% are singletons. The sample in question was PBMCs, obtained before TCRalphabeta/CD19-depleted stem cell transplant. These receptors all come from a girl aged 2-9 years with congenital amegakaryocytic thrombocytopenia, due to receive a stem cell transplant. Both conserved end residues are part of each CDR3. Each record gives: V gene, J gene, D gene, clone size, CDR3 DNA, CDR3 protein. D genes are given only for firm matches. Clone size is stated in some rows and not others, as once, few, many or a class when expanded.

TRBV29-1	TRBJ1-4	NA	many	TGCAGCGTTGGCGAGATCCCAAGCGAAAAACTGTTTTTT	CSVGEIPSEKLFF
TRBV4-1	TRBJ2-7	NA	NA	TGCGCCAGCAGCCAAGACTTCGGGGGACAGTACGAGCAGTACTTC	CASSQDFGGQYEQYF
TRBV29-1	TRBJ2-1	NA	many	TGCAGCGTTGCGGCTAGCGACTACAATGAGCAGTTCTTC	CSVAASDYNEQFF
TRBV5-1	TRBJ2-2	NA	few	TGCGCCAGCAGCTTGGCCCTGGATGACCCGAACACCGGGGAGCTGTTTTTT	CASSLALDDPNTGELFF
TRBV20-1	TRBJ2-7	NA	many	TGCAGTGCTAGAGTGGCGGGCTACGAGCAGTACTTC	CSARVAGYEQYF
TRBV5-6	TRBJ1-5	NA	many	TGTGCCAGCAGGCTCGGGACTAGCAATCAGCCCCAGCATTTT	CASRLGTSNQPQHF
TRBV20-1	TRBJ2-6	NA	NA	TGCTGTGCTAGAGATTATCGGGGTGCCGGGGCCAACGTCCTGACTTTC	CCARDYRGAGANVLTF
TRBV6-1	TRBJ1-1	NA	many	TGTGCCAGCCGAGGGACGGCCTCCTCGACTGAAGCTTTCTTT	CASRGTASSTEAFF
TRBV3-1	TRBJ2-2	NA	few	TGTGCCAGCAGCCGACCGAAACCTATAAACACCGGGGAGCTGTTTTTT	CASSRPKPINTGELFF
TRBV20-1	TRBJ2-1	NA	NA	TGCAGTGCTAGAGTCAGTTTCGGGAGAGGGAATGAGCAGTTCTTC	CSARVSFGRGNEQFF
TRBV5-1	TRBJ2-1	NA	NA	TGCGCCAGCAGCTTGGTGACCGGCTACAATGAGCAGTTCTTC	CASSLVTGYNEQFF
TRBV15	TRBJ2-7	NA	many	TGTGCCACCAGCAGAGACGAATACGAGCAGTACTTC	CATSRDEYEQYF
TRBV5-1	TRBJ2-1	TRBD2	few	TGCGCCAGCAGCTTGGCGACTAGCGGGTTCTACAATGAGCAGTTCTTC	CASSLATSGFYNEQFF
TRBV2	TRBJ2-3	TRBD1	NA	TGTGCCAGCAGAGGGGGACAGGGAACTGGTACGCAGTATTTT	CASRGGQGTGTQYF
TRBV20-1	TRBJ2-1	NA	many	TGCAGTGCTAGTCCCGTGAGGGCCTACAATGAGCAGTTCTTC	CSASPVRAYNEQFF
TRBV12-3/TRBV12-4	TRBJ2-7	TRBD1	NA	TGTGCCAGCAGTTTCTGGACAGGCCAAACTTACGACGAGCAGTACTTC	CASSFWTGQTYDEQYF